One TCR beta chain is described in this entry. Individuals aged about 18 to 89 years were recruited from roughly 22 US areas. Cohorts were assigned according to the clinical history that participants reported. This specimen comes from a study of blood T cell repertoires in COVID-19. About the study: The United States, Italy and Spain provided the acute and convalescent COVID-19 samples.

Study processing details: Estimation of nucleated cell counts relied on the amplification of reference gene primers. The repertoire was sequenced with immunoSEQ multiplex PCR; TCRdb's copy has only in-frame clones and lacks some. V, J and clone size are those of that table, while D and trimming were read from the DNA. The repertoire holds about 470,000 clones, approximately 86% seen once, with around 0.64% in the top ten. This clonotype originated in a woman aged 18-29 years who had recovered from COVID-19. The sequenced material came from PBMCs or T cells enriched from blood (not recorded which).

This CDR3 is CASSQLGSPLHF. Here the CDR3 DNA reads TGTGCCAGCTCGCAACTTGGTTCACCCCTCCACTTT. This chain links TRBV6-5 with TRBJ1-6; no definite D call. This CDR3 comprises 12 residues. The germline V gene encodes CDR1 MNHEY and CDR2 SVGAGI. The V end lost 8 bases, the J end lost 9 bases, and 11 bases lay between the germline ends.